A single sample gave rise to the 13 T cell receptor beta chains below, sequenced in a study of shared clonotypes between healthy human individuals. Clones were sequenced by immunoSEQ multiplex PCR, and TCRdb holds only the in-frame ones, with some missing. There are approximately 1.5 million clones in the sample; nearly 99% occur only once, and around 0.45% lies in the top ten. The specimen sequenced was naive CD4+ T cells sorted from blood. Stated subset: CD45RA+ positively selected. These receptors all come from a man aged 25-45 years in good health.

The gene calls are TRBV9 and TRBJ2-1; 8 nucleotides match TRBD1. V dropped 0 bases and J dropped 6; count of bases not matched to a gene: 8. CDR1 is SGDLS and CDR2 is YYNGEE in the germline V gene. The CDR3 has 16 residues. CDR3 in amino acids: CASSVGPGGLLNEQFF. The CDR3 DNA follows: TGTGCCAGCAGCGTAGGGCCAGGGGGCCTCCTCAATGAGCAGTTCTTC.

The V and J genes are TRBV29-1 and TRBJ2-6; weak D call: TRBD2 (6 bases). This CDR3 is 16 amino acids long. Germline loops: CDR1 SQVTM, CDR2 ANQGSEA. Trimming stripped 0 bases from V and 0 bases from J, with 9 bases between. The CDR3 DNA follows: TGCAGCGTTGAAGACGGGACTTCCTCTGGGGCCAACGTCCTGACTTTC. Translating it yields CSVEDGTSSGANVLTF.

The rearrangement joins TRBV5-1 to TRBJ2-1, with D perhaps matching TRBD2 (5 bases). The ends were cut back, 2 bases at V and 9 bases at J, with 18 bases in the middle. This CDR3 is built from 15 residues. Per germline, CDR1 SGHRS and CDR2 YFSETQ. The CDR3 protein is CASSLGSSSLGEQFF. CDR3 nucleotide sequence: TGCGCCAGCAGCTTAGGCAGCTCTAGCTTAGGTGAGCAGTTCTTC.

This sequence joins TRBV6-6 and TRBJ2-7; 7 bases match TRBD2. Per the germline V gene, CDR1 is MNHNY and CDR2 is SVGAGI (reference sequence). V was clipped by 4 bases and J by 0 bases; unmatched bases: 9. CDR3 length: 16 residues. This CDR3 reads CASSLARTGGSYEQYF. CDR3 sequence (DNA): TGTGCCAGCAGTTTGGCTCGAACGGGGGGCTCCTACGAGCAGTACTTC.

This chain uses TRBV7-6 with TRBJ2-3; D unresolved. Trimming removed 1 base from V and 3 bases from J, with 5 bases in between. Germline CDR1 and CDR2: SGHVS and FNYEAQ. The CDR3 is 13 amino acids. The CDR3 nucleotides are TGTGCCAGCAGCTTAGGCACTACAGATACGCAGTATTTT. Translating gives CASSLGTTDTQYF.

A note on this clone: One end of the junction is discordant with germline, which a read error may explain. The rearrangement uses TRBV7-7 and TRBJ2-5; D is possibly TRBD1 (5 bases). Per germline, CDR1 SSHAT and CDR2 FNYEAQ (reference sequence). This CDR3 has 15 amino acids. This CDR3 reads CASSLDPGPPETQYF. The CDR3 nucleotides are TGTGCTAGCAGCTTAGATCCAGGGCCCCCGGAGACCCAGTACTTC.

The chain uses TRBV5-1 and TRBJ2-1; 12 bases map to TRBD2. Germline V gene sequence: CDR1 SGHRS, CDR2 YFSETQ. CDR3 size: 14 residues. Trimming at V came to 3 bases and at J to 6 bases, leaving 1 base not matched to a gene. The DNA for the CDR3 is TGCGCCAGCAGCTGGGGACTAGCGGGCAATGAGCAGTTCTTC. Its protein product is CASSWGLAGNEQFF.

This chain uses TRBV10-3 with TRBJ2-3; perhaps TRBD1 as D (6 bases). The V gene's germline CDR1 is ENHRY and CDR2 SYGVKD. V lost 11 bases and J 5 bases, leaving 17 bases between the germline ends. CDR3 length: 13 amino acids. CDR3 loop: CAPPGQEIDTQYF. The CDR3 bases are TGTGCCCCACCGGGACAAGAGATAGATACGCAGTATTTT.

This rearrangement joins TRBV9 to TRBJ2-1; 11 bases agree with TRBD2. The CDR3 has 16 amino acids. Trimming at V came to 4 bases and at J to 8 bases, leaving 11 bases not matched to a gene. Germline CDR1 reads SGDLS; CDR2 reads YYNGEE. CDR3 sequence reads: CASSTSSGREWDEQFF. The DNA for the CDR3 is TGTGCCAGCAGCACGAGTAGCGGGAGGGAGTGGGATGAGCAGTTCTTC.

The chain combines TRBV5-1 with TRBJ2-1; 8 bases map to TRBD2. V lost 0 bases, J lost 5 bases, and 7 bases stayed unmatched. In germline, CDR1 is SGHRS, CDR2 YFSETQ. The CDR3 totals 16 residues. The CDR3 protein is CASSLVGSGIHNEQFF. As DNA, the CDR3 is TGCGCCAGCAGCTTGGTTGGTAGCGGGATCCACAATGAGCAGTTCTTC.

This chain connects TRBV7-8 to TRBJ2-7; TRBD2 might be the D (5 bases). The V gene lost 5 bases and the J gene lost 2 bases, with 13 bases spanning the gap. This CDR3 is 14 amino acids long. Germline V gene data show CDR1 as SGHVS and CDR2 as FQNEAQ. The CDR3 is CASSPDSTPYEQYF. CDR3 nucleotide sequence: TGTGCCAGCAGCCCGGACTCAACCCCCTACGAGCAGTACTTC.

The chain is built from TRBV5-1 and TRBJ2-3; a weak D match, TRBD2 (6 bases). Trimming took 0 bases from V and 0 from J, leaving 14 bases between them. CDR1 and CDR2 from the germline V gene are SGHRS and YFSETQ. The CDR3 spans 17 residues. CDR3 coding DNA: TGCGCCAGCAGCTTGGTAGGGTCGGGAGACAGCACAGATACGCAGTATTTT. This gives the protein CASSLVGSGDSTDTQYF.

This clone was seen a single time. The rearrangement links TRBV14 to TRBJ2-7, with TRBD2 identical over 13 bases. In germline, CDR1 is SGHDN, CDR2 FVKESK. The CDR3 contains 20 residues. Germline trimming cut 0 bases from V and 0 bases from J; bases unmatched to any gene: 11. CDR3 in DNA: TGTGCCAGCAGCCAAGACCGAGCCGGGACTAGCGGGATTGGCTCCTACGAGCAGTACTTC. Translation: CASSQDRAGTSGIGSYEQYF. The full variable domain, rest sourced from reference TRBV14 and TRBJ2-7, is EAGVTQFPSHSVIEKGQTVTLRCDPISGHDNLYWYRRVMGKEIKFLLHFVKESKQDESGMPNNRFLAERTGGTYSTLKVQPAELEDSGVYFCASSQDRAGTSGIGSYEQYFGPGTRLTVT.